This TCR beta chain is from a study of shared clonotypes between healthy human individuals (dated by TCRdb to the early 2020s). Notes on the research overall: Three men and a couple of women, aged 18 to 49 years, made up the cohort. Libraries were prepared and TCR repertoires were sequenced by different laboratories using diverse techniques, in order to increase sequencing depth and limit assay-specific biases. Between about 0.8 and 9 billion PBMCs per donor were obtained by leukapheresis. The study deeply sequenced blood TCR repertoires of about 5 healthy adults to estimate repertoire size and the extent of clonotype sharing between individuals. Per donor, three plates each were used for CD4 naive and CD4 memory, two for CD8 naive, and one for CD8 memory.

What the work shows at the level of the full study, not this receptor alone: Across a few donors, approximately 5% of naive CD4, roughly 3.4% of naive CD8, 2% to 2.5% of memory CD4, and approximately 0.4% of memory CD8 clonotypes were shared. Naive subsets generally had larger estimated clonotype richness than memory subsets. The small number of donors limited the genetic and exposure-history diversity represented. Only blood was sampled, and tissue TCR repertoires likely differ from those in blood. Pairwise subsampling indicated that sequencing depth was expected to affect the degree of clonotype sharing among donors. Rarefaction of sorted-subset datasets indicated incomplete sequencing despite the large sequencing depth. Clonotypes shared by all four sorted-subset donors showed higher generation probabilities than non-shared clonotypes.

Relative to germline, V is 9 bases shorter and J is 1 base shorter, with 7 bases between their ends. The CDR3 numbers 13 residues from cysteine through phenylalanine. This entry keeps only the CDR3 DNA: 39 bases, framed from base 1. CDR1 and CDR2, per the germline V gene, are MDHEN and SYDVKM. The donors were healthy, HIV-negative adults who had no recently reported acute infections or vaccinations. Only Caucasian adults living in Nashville, Tennessee, USA were represented among the donors. CD4+ T cells were enriched through magnetic negative selection, after which naive cells were positively selected on CD45RA and the remaining negative fraction served as the memory subset. Blood was collected by leukapheresis, and PBMCs were isolated by Ficoll-Histopaque density gradient centrifugation and then cryopreserved in liquid nitrogen vapor phase. Analytical flow cytometry was used to check the purity and quantity of every magnetically sorted T cell population. Each sorted fraction had its genomic DNA isolated and then quantified by UV absorbance on a Nanodrop 2000c.

There are many counts of this clone. Its target antigen remains unknown. No base quality information exists; no much larger clone differs at one position. The same CDR3 also results from other DNA sequences found in this sample. Using the deep immunoSEQ assay, multiplex PCR amplified TCR CDR3 regions from genomic DNA. Extracted genomic DNA from each cell subset was spread evenly across all wells of several immunoSEQ 96-well plates, with each plate serving as a replicate. Each replicate PCR for sorted subsets received roughly 0.2 ug genomic DNA, equal to tens of thousands of T cell genomes. The purified libraries were quantified using a Qubit 3.0 fluorometer, sized with a Bioanalyzer 2100, and then quantified again using the KAPA Library Quantification kit. Every immunoSEQ 96-well plate was sequenced on a separate single-read 150-cycle Illumina NextSeq 550 flow cell. As for how the authors treated the data: Because only junctional sequences without quality scores were contained in the immunoSEQ output, filtering matching that applied to full-length reads could not be performed. To assign V/J genes and CDR3, sequences were annotated using PyIR, a Python wrapper for IgBLAST v1.9, with IMGT germline references. Reads were filtered out if the reads had weak V/J assignments (E-value above 1e-6), no CDR3, stop codons, out-of-frame junctions, or ambiguous translated residues. V3J clonotypes were defined by identical inferred V gene, J gene, and CDR3 amino acid sequence. To compute the percentage overlap between repertoires, the number of shared unique clonotypes was divided by the size of the smaller repertoire. Richness of each repertoire was evaluated using RTK rarefaction, the Chao1 estimator, and Recon v2.1 estimates of unobserved clonotypes. Generation probabilities were computed with OLGA for all TCRbeta clonotypes obtained by the gDNA method from a handful of donors. In its TCRdb copy, this immuneACCESS table keeps in-frame sequences only and misses some clones. Where compared with another copy, unresolved V genes explain less than half of these, and the others have no known cause. Clonal size and the V and J genes are those of that table, whereas D and trimming came from the DNA. Present in this sample are 950,000 to 1,100,000 clones, under 80% of which were seen just once. Approximately 1.5% of the sample belongs to the ten largest clones.

Sequencing was performed on memory CD4+ T cells sorted from blood. In light of the paper, this sample's cell subset or site label describes: CD45RA-negative fraction. The rearrangement joined TRBV28 to TRBJ2-6; confidence is insufficient to name the D gene. This clonotype was obtained from a man younger than 30 in good health. In nucleotide form, the sequence is TGTGCCAGTAGGCTGTCTGGGGCCAACGTCCTGACTTTC. This yields the protein CASRLSGANVLTF.